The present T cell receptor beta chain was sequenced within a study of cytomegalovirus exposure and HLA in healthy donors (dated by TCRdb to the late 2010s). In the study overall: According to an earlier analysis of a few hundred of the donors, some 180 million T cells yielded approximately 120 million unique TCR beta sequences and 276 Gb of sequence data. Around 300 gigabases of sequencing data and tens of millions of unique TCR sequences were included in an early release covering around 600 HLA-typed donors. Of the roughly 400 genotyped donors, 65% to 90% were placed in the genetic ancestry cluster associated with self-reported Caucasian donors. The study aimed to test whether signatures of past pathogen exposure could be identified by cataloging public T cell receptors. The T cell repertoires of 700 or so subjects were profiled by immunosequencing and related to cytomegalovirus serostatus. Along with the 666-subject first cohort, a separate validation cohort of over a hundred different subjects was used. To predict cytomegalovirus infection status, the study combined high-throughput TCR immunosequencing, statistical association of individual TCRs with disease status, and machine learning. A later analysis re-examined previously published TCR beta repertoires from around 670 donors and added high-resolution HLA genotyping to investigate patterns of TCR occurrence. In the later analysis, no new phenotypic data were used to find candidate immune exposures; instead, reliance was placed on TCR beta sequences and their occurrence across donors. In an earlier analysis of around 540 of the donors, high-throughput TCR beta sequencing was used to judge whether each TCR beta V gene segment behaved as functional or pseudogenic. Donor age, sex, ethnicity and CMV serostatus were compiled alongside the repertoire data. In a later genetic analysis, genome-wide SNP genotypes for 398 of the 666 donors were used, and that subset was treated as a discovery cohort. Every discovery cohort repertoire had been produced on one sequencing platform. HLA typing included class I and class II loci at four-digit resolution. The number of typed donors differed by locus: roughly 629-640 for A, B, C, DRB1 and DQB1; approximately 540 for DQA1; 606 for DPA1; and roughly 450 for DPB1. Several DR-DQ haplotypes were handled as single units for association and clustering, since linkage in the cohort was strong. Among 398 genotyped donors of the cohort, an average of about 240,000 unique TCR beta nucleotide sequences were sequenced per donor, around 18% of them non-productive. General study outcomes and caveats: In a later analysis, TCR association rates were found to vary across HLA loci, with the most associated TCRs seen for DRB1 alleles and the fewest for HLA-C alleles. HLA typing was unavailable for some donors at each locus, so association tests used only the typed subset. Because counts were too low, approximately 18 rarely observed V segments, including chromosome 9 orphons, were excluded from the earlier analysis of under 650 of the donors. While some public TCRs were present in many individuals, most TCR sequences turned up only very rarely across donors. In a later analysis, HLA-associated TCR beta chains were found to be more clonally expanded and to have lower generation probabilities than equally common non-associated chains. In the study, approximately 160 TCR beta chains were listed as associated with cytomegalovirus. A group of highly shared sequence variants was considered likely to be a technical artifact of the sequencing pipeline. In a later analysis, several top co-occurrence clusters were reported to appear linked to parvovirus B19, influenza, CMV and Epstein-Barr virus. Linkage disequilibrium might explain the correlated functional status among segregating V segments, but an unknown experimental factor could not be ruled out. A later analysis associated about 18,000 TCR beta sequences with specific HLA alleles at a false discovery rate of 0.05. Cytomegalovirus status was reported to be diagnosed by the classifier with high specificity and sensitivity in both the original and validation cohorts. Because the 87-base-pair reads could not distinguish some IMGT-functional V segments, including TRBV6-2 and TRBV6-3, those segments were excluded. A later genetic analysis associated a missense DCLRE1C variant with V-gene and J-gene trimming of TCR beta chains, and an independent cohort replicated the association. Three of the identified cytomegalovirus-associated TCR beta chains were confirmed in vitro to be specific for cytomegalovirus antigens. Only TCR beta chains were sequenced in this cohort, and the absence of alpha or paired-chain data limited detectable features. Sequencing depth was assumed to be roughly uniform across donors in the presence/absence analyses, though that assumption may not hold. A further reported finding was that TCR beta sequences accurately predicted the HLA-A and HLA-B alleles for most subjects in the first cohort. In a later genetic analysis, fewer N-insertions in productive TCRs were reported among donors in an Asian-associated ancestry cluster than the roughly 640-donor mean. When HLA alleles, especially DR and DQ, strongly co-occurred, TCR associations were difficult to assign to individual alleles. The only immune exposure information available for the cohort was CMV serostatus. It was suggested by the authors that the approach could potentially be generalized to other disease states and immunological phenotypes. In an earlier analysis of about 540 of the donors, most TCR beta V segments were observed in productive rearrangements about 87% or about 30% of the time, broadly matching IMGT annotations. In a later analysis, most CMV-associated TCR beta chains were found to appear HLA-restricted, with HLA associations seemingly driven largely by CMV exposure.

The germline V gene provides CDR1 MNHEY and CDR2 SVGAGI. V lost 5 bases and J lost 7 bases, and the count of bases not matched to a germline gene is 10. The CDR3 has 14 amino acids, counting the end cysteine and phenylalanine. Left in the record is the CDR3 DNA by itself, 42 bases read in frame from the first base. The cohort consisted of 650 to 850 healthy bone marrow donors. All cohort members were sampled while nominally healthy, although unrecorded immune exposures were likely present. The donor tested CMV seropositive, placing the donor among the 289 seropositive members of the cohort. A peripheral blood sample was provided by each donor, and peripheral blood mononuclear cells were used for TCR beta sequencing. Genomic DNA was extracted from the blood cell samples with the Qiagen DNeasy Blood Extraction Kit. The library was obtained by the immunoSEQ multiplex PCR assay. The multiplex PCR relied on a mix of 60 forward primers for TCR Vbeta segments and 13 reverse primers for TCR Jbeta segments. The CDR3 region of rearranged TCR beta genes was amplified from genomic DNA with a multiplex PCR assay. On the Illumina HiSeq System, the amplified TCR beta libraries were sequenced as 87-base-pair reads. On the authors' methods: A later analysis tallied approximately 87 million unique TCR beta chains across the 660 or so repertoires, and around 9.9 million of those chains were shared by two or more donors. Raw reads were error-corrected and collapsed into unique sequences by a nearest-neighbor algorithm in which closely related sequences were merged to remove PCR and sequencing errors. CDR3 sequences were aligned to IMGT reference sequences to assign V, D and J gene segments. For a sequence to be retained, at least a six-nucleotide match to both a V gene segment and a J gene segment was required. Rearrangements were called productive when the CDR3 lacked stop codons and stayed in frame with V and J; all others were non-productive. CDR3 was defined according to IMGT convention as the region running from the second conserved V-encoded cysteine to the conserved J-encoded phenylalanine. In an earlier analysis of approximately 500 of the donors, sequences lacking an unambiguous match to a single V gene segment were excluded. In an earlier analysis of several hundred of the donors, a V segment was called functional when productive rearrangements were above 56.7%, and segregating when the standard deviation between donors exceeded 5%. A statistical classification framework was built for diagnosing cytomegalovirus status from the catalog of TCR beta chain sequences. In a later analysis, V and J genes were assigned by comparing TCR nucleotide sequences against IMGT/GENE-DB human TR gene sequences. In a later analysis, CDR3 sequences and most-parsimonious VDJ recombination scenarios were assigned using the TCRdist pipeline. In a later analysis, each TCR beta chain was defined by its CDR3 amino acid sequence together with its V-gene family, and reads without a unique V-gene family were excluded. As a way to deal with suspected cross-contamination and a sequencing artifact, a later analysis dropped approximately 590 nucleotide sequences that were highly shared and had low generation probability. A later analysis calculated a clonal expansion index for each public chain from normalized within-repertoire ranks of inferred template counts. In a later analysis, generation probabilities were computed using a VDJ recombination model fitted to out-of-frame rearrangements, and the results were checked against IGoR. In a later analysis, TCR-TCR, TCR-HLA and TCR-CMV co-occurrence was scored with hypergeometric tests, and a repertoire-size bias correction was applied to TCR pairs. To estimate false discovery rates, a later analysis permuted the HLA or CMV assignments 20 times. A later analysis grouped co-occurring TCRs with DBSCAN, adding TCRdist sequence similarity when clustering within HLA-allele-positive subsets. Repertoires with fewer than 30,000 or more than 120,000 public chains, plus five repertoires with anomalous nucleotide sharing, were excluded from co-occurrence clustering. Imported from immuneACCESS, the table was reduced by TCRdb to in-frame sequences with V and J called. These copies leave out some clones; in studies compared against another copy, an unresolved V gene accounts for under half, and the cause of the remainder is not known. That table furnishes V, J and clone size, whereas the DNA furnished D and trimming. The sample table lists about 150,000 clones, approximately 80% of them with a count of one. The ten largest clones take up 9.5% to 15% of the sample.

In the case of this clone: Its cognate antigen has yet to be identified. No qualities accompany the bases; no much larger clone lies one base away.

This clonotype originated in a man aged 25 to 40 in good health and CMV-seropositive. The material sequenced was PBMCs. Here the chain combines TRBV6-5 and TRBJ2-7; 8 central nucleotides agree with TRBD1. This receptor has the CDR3 CASSLLDRAGEQYF. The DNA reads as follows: TGTGCCAGCAGTCTCCTGGACAGGGCGGGGGAGCAGTACTTC.